These T cell receptor beta chains were read from a single sample in a study of T cell responses to AZD1222 COVID-19 vaccine. This table comes from immunoSEQ multiplex PCR, and its TCRdb copy is limited to in-frame clones, with some not included. Among 150,000 to 200,000 clones listed, 92% were seen once. This material consisted of peripheral blood, taken on day 0 of AZD1222 vaccination. The receptors stem from an adult in good health. The CDR3 runs from the conserved cysteine through the conserved F or W. A D gene is named only where the DNA matches it firmly. Only some rows state a clone size, as once, few, many or a class for expanded clones.

cdr3_length j_call d_call clone_size v_call cdr3_aa cdr3_nt
16 TRBJ2-4 . . TRBV18 CASSPIRQKGKNIQYF TGTGCCAGCTCACCAATTCGACAGAAAGGCAAAAACATTCAGTACTTC
14 TRBJ1-5 . . TRBV28 CASSLWTVNQPQHF TGTGCCAGCAGTTTATGGACAGTTAATCAGCCCCAGCATTTT
14 TRBJ2-1 TRBD1 . TRBV29-1 CSVERDSSYNEQFF TGCAGCGTTGAGAGGGACAGCTCCTACAATGAGCAGTTCTTC
13 TRBJ2-7 TRBD1 . TRBV4-1 CASSPTGSYEQYF TGCGCCAGCAGCCCGACAGGGTCCTACGAGCAGTACTTC
15 TRBJ2-7 . . TRBV28 CASSLPPTDNYEQYF TGTGCCAGCAGTCTCCCCCCGACAGACAACTACGAGCAGTACTTC
16 TRBJ1-6 TRBD1 . TRBV19 CASSTRDRGRDSPLHF TGTGCCAGTAGTACCCGGGACAGGGGGCGCGATTCACCCCTCCACTTT
15 TRBJ1-1 TRBD1 . TRBV6-5 CASSQTGGGNTEAFF TGTGCCAGCAGCCAGACAGGGGGCGGTAACACTGAAGCTTTCTTT
15 TRBJ2-2 TRBD2 . TRBV29-1 CSVGLAGVNTGELFF TGCAGCGTTGGACTAGCGGGAGTCAACACCGGGGAGCTGTTTTTT
15 TRBJ1-6 TRBD1 . TRBV30 CAWRGTGGSGSPLHF TGTGCCTGGAGGGGGACAGGGGGCTCTGGTTCACCCCTCCACTTT
20 TRBJ2-5 . . TRBV21-1 CASSKKMGGVAGGLGETQYF TGTGCCAGCAGCAAAAAAATGGGGGGAGTAGCGGGAGGTTTAGGGGAGACCCAGTACTTC
16 TRBJ2-2 TRBD1 once TRBV5-1 CASSLLGTANTGELFF TGCGCCAGCAGTTTACTTGGGACAGCGAACACCGGGGAGCTGTTTTTT
12 TRBJ2-1 . . TRBV5-6 CASSLAGNEQFF TGTGCCAGCAGCTTGGCAGGAAATGAGCAGTTCTTC
14 TRBJ2-7 TRBD1 few TRBV9 CASSVGQELFEQYF TGTGCCAGCAGCGTGGGACAGGAGTTGTTCGAGCAGTACTTC
13 TRBJ1-2 . . TRBV19 CASSIATNYGYTF TGTGCCAGTAGTATAGCTACCAACTATGGCTACACCTTC
16 TRBJ2-7 TRBD2 . TRBV28 CASSLSGLAGSYEQYF TGTGCCAGCAGTTTATCAGGACTAGCGGGGTCCTACGAGCAGTACTTC
13 TRBJ1-1 . . TRBV7-3 CASSPGPNTEAFF TGTGCCAGCAGCCCCGGGCCCAACACTGAAGCTTTCTTT
18 TRBJ2-2 TRBD2 . TRBV28 CASSLDRSGSLNTGELFF TGTGCCAGCAGTTTAGATCGGAGCGGGAGTTTGAACACCGGGGAGCTGTTTTTT
18 TRBJ2-2 TRBD2 . TRBV18 CASSPRLAGGADTGELFF TGTGCCAGCTCACCTCGGCTAGCGGGAGGAGCTGACACCGGGGAGCTGTTTTTT
15 TRBJ2-3 TRBD2 . TRBV7-2 CASSLGGRVTDTQYF TGTGCCAGCAGCTTGGGCGGGAGAGTCACAGATACGCAGTATTTT
12 TRBJ2-5 . . TRBV12-3/TRBV12-4 CASIQNGGHQYF TGTGCCAGCATTCAAAATGGCGGACACCAGTACTTC
17 TRBJ2-1 . . TRBV4-1 CASSQVDMGFSYNEQFF TGCGCCAGCAGCCAGGTGGATATGGGATTCTCCTACAATGAGCAGTTCTTC
14 TRBJ1-4 TRBD1 . TRBV3-1/TRBV3-2 CASSLTGGDEKLFF TGTGCCAGCAGCCTTACAGGGGGGGATGAAAAACTGTTTTTT
17 TRBJ1-6 . . TRBV11-2 CASSLLGRGGHSSPLHF TGTGCCAGCAGCTTATTGGGCCGGGGGGGCCACAGCTCACCCCTCCACTTT